This T cell receptor beta chain was found in a study of vaccination and CD4 T cells after COVID-19. Across the study: Six men and four women formed the convalescents, two being Hispanic. Participants received two doses of either BNT162b2 or mRNA-1273 vaccine. The stimulus for the cells was overlapping spike peptides derived from SARS-CoV-2, HCoV-NL63, HCoV-OC43 and HCoV-229E.

The CDR3 is 11 residues long. Germline CDR1 reads GTSNPN; CDR2 reads SVGIG (reference sequence). Deletions cut 4 bases from V and 3 bases from J, with 6 bases between. As to treatment: roughly 11-day PBMC culture with coronavirus spike peptide pools or control peptides (ViraFEST assay). Before the COVID-19 pandemic (2011-2018), CD4+ T cells were obtained from the unexposed donor. In regard to this clonotype: The antigen is not known.

Cultured CD4+ T-cell DNA underwent Oncomine TCR Beta short-read sequencing. In this case, cultured CD4+ T cells provided the extracted genomic DNA. TCRdb itself ran the PCR reads through MiXCR, one entry per CDR3 protein. The table includes more than 8,500 distinct CDR3 sequences, more than 25% detected once. This clonotype was sampled from a human donor in good health. The material sequenced was CD4+ T cells from blood, cultured in vitro. The chain combines TRBV30 with TRBJ1-1; D is ambiguous. For the CDR3, the DNA is TGTGCCTGGATCGGGTACACTGAAGCTTTCTTT. It is translated as CAWIGYTEAFF. Supplemented by reference TRBV30 and TRBJ1-1, the full variable domain reads SQTIHQWPATLVQPVGSPLSLECTVEGTSNPNLYWYRQAAGRGLQLLFYSVGIGQISSEVPQNLSASRPQDRQFILSSKKLLLSDSGFYLCAWIGYTEAFFGQGTRLTVV.